This T cell receptor beta chain was sequenced for a study of Ad26.COV2.S vaccination and SARS-CoV-2 variants. The data were produced by immunoSEQ multiplex PCR, yet TCRdb's version contains in-frame clones alone and is incomplete. The table lists about 680,000 clones, about 89% of them singletons. This clone was seen only a few times. Treatment described: around 19 received Ad26.COV2.S at low or high dose, single or two shots; about 5 received placebo; per-sample allocation not given. Specimens were obtained on day 63 following the first vaccine or placebo injection. This TCR was sampled from a person aged 18-65 years who received the Ad26.COV2.S COVID-19 vaccine or a placebo. Here the sequenced sample was peripheral blood, taken in a trial of Ad26.COV2.S vaccine versus placebo.

CDR3 sequence reads: CASSSPRDRGSGGELFF. DNA of the CDR3: TGTGCCAGCAGCTCCCCCCGGGACAGGGGGTCCGGCGGGGAGCTGTTTTTT. This sequence joins TRBV7-6 and TRBJ2-2; 11 bases map to TRBD1. CDR3 length: 17 residues. Germline V gene data show CDR1 as SGHVS and CDR2 as FNYEAQ. V lost 4 bases to trimming and J lost 7 bases; unmatched junction nucleotides: 11.